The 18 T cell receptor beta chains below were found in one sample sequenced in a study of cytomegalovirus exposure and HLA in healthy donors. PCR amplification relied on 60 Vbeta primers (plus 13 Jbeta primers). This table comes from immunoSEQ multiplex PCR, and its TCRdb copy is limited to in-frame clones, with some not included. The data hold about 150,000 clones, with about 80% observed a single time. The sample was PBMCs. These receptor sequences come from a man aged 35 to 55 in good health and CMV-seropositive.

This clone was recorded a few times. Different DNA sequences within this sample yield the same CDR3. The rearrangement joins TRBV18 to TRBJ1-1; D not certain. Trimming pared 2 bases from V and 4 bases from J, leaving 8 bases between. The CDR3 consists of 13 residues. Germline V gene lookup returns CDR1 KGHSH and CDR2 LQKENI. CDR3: CASSPTESTEAFF. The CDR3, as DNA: TGTGCCAGCTCACCAACAGAGAGCACTGAAGCTTTCTTT. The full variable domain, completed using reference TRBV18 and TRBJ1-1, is NAGVMQNPRHLVRRRGQEARLRCSPMKGHSHVYWYRQLPEEGLKFMVYLQKENIIDESGMPKERFSAEFPKEGPSILRIQQVVRGDSAAYFCASSPTESTEAFFGQGTRLTVV.

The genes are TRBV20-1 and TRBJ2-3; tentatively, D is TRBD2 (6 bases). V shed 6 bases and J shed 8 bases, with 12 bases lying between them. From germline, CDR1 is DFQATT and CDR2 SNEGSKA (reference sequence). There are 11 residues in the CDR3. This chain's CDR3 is CSAEGWGTQYF. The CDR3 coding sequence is TGCAGTGCGGAGGGGTGGGGTACGCAGTATTTT.

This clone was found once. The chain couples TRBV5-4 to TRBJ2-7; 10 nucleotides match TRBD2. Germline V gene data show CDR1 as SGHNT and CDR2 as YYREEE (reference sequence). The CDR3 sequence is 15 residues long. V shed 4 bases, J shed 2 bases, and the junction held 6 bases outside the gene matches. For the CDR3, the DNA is TGTGCCAGCAGCCATGGTGGGACTAGCGCCTACGAGCAGTACTTC. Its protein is CASSHGGTSAYEQYF.

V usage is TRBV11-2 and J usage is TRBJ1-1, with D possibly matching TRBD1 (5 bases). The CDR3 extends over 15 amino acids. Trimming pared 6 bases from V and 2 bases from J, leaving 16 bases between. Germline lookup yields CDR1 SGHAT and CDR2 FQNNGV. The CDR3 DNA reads TGTGCCAGCAGTCCCTTGTGGGGCCCAAACACTGAAGCTTTCTTT. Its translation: CASSPLWGPNTEAFF.

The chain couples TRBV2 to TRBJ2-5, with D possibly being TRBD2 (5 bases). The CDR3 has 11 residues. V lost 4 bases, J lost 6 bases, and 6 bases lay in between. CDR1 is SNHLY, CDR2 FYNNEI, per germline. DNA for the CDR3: TGTGCCAGCAGTGCGGGGAAGACCCAGTACTTC. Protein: CASSAGKTQYF.

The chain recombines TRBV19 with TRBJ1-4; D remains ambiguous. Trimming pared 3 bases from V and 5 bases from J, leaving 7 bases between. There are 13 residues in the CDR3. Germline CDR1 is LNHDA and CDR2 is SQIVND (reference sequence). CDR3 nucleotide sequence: TGTGCCAGTAGTATCATAGTCAATGAAAAACTGTTTTTT. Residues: CASSIIVNEKLFF.

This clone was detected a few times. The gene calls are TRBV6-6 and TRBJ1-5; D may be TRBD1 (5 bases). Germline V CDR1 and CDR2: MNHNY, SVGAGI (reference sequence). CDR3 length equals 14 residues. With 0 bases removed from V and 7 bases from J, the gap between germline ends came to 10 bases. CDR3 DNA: TGTGCCAGCAGTTACTCCGGGGGTGGACAGCCCCAGCATTTT. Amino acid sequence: CASSYSGGGQPQHF.

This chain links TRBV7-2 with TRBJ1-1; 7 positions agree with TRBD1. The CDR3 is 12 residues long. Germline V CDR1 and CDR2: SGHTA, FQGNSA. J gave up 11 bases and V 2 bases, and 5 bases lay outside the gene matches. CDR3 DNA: TGTGCCAGCAGCTTAAGGACAGGTTGGGCTTTCTTT. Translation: CASSLRTGWAFF.

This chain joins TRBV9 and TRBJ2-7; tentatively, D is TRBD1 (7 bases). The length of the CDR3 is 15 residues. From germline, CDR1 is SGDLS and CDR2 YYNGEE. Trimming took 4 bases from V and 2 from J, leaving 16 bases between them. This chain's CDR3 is CASSPGGTAAYEQYF. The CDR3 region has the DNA TGTGCCAGCAGCCCAGGGGGGACAGCAGCCTACGAGCAGTACTTC.

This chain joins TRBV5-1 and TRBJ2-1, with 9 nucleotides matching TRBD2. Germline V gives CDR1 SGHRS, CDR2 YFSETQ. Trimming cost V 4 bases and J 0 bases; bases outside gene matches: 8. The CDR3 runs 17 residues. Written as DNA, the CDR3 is TGCGCCAGCAGCCCGTTAGCGGGGGCCAGCTCCTACAATGAGCAGTTCTTC. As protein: CASSPLAGASSYNEQFF.

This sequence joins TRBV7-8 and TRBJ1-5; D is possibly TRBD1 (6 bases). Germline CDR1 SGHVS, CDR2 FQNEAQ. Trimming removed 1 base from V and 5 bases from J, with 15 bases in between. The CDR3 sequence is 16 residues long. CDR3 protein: CASSLGNRALDQPQHF. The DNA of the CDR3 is TGTGCCAGCAGCTTAGGGAACAGGGCCTTGGATCAGCCCCAGCATTTT.

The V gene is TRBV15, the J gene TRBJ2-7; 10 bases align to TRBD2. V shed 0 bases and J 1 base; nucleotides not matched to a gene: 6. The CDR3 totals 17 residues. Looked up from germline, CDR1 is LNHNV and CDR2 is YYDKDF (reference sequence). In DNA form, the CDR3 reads TGTGCCACCAGCAGAGATCGTCTAGCGGGAGCGTCCTACGAGCAGTACTTC. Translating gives CATSRDRLAGASYEQYF.

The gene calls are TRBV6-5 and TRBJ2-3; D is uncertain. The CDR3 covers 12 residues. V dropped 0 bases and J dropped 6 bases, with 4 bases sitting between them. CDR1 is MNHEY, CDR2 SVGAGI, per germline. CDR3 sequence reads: CASSYSGDTQYF. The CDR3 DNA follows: TGTGCCAGCAGTTACTCCGGGGATACGCAGTATTTT.

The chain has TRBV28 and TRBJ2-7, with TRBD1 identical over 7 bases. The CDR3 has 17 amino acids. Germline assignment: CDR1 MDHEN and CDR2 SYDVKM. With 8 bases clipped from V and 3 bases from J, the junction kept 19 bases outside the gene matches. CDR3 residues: CASGSPRGRSPNYEQYF. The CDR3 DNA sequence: TGTGCCAGCGGCTCGCCTAGGGGGCGCAGCCCAAACTACGAGCAGTACTTC.

This chain's CDR3 is CASSALTSGRVEQYF. In DNA, the CDR3 is TGTGCCAGCAGCGCCCTAACTAGCGGGAGGGTCGAGCAGTACTTC. V usage is TRBV13 and J usage is TRBJ2-7; 13 nucleotides agree with TRBD2. The CDR3 contains 15 residues. V lost 5 bases to trimming and J lost 6 bases; unmatched junction nucleotides: 7. Per germline, CDR1 PRHDT and CDR2 FYEKMQ (reference sequence).

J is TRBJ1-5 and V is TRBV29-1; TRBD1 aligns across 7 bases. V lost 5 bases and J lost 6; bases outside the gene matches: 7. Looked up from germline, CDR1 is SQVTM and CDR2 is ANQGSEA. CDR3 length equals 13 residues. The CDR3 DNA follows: TGCAGCGTTCGACAGGGATTGCGTCAGCCCCAGCATTTT. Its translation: CSVRQGLRQPQHF.

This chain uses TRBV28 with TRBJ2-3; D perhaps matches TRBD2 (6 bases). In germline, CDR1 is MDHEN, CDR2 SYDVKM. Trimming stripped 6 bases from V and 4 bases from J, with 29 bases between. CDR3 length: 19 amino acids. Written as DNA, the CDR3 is TGTGCCAGCAGCGGGGGACTCTCAACCTTTTCTCGGTGGGCAGATACGCAGTATTTT. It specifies CASSGGLSTFSRWADTQYF.

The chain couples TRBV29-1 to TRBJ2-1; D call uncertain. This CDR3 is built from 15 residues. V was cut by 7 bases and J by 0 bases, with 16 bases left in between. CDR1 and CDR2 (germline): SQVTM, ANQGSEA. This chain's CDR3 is CSASLPVVSYNEQFF. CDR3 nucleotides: TGCAGCGCGTCCCTCCCAGTGGTCTCCTACAATGAGCAGTTCTTC.